This T cell receptor beta chain is drawn from a study of T cells in Graves' hyperthyroidism and ophthalmopathy. Study conclusions and caveats: Blood also held most thyroid clonotypes expanded beyond 0.001.

This clonotype was picked up many times. No antigen is known for it. In the ophthalmopathy cohort, Clinical Activity Score was at least 3, NOSPECS grade at least 4, and duration under 3 months. Patients with uncontrolled infections, other autoimmune diseases, pregnancy or lactation were excluded. There were TCR beta CDR3 regions amplified from RNA transcripts. The study used the HTBI primer set for a first-round RT-PCR of the TCR CDR3. TCRdb independently ran MiXCR on the multiplex PCR reads; one entry per CDR3 protein. The sample lists around 600,000 distinct CDR3 sequences; approximately 15% were seen once. The CDR3 consists of 14 residues. Trimming cost V 3 bases and J 6 bases; bases outside gene matches: 4. From germline, CDR1 is DFQATT and CDR2 SNEGSKA (reference sequence).

This clonotype was obtained from a woman aged 50 to 65 with Graves' ophthalmopathy. V usage is TRBV20-1 and J usage is TRBJ2-1; 11 positions match TRBD1. Sequencing was carried out using blood. The CDR3, as DNA: TGCAGTGCTAGTTCGGGACAGGGGGTCAATGAGCAGTTCTTC. Residues: CSASSGQGVNEQFF.